This TCR beta chain was captured by sequencing in a study of control samples from healthy donors and cancer patients. Using immunoSEQ multiplex PCR, the repertoire was profiled, and TCRdb retains in-frame clones only, with some absent. The repertoire holds 98,000 or so clones, with about 88% as singletons. The sample consisted of blood. The receptor comes from a woman in her 70s in good health.

Here the CDR3 reads CASSVDRLNTEAFF. As DNA, the CDR3 is TGCGCCAGCAGTGTCGACAGATTGAACACTGAAGCTTTCTTT. The chain is built from TRBV10-1 and TRBJ1-1; possible D gene TRBD1, 5 bases. Germline CDR1 is WNHNN and CDR2 is SYGVQD (reference sequence). The CDR3 consists of 14 residues. The V gene lost 4 bases and the J gene lost 0 bases, with 9 bases spanning the gap.